The clone carrying this TCR beta chain was detected many times. This sample is part of a study of neurological immune-mediated disorders. The CDR3 consists of 13 residues. The ends were cut back, 0 bases at V and 3 bases at J, with 5 bases in the middle. Germline CDR1 is SGHTA and CDR2 is FQGNSA. From the 5' RACE reads, TCRdb called clonotypes with MiXCR, one entry per CDR3 protein. The repertoire includes tens of thousands of distinct CDR3 sequences, around 3.5% of them detected once, and approximately 2.9% sits in the top ten. The genes are TRBV7-2 and TRBJ2-5; D not certain. The TCR was taken from a woman aged 45-59 years with multiple sclerosis. Sequenced: PBMCs. CDR3: CASSLALKETQYF. As DNA, the CDR3 is TGTGCCAGCAGCTTAGCGCTCAAAGAGACCCAGTACTTC.